A selection of T cell receptor beta chains follows, all from one sample in a study of blood T cell repertoires in COVID-19. Repertoires were generated with immunoSEQ multiplex PCR, while TCRdb's copy carries only in-frame clones and drops some. Of roughly 88,000 clones in the sample, about nine tenths were seen once. Sequenced: peripheral blood. All receptors derive from a woman in her forties or fifties in a cohort sampled during active COVID-19. CDR3s include the opening cysteine and the closing phenylalanine or tryptophan. A D gene is named only where the DNA matches it firmly. Clone sizes are given selectively: once, few, many, or a class where the clone is expanded.

abundance: once
j_gene: TRBJ2-1
v_gene: TRBV6-4
d_gene: -
CDR3aa: CASSVGSYNEQFF
CDR3nt: TGTGCCAGCAGTGTGGGCAGTTACAATGAGCAGTTCTTC

abundance: -
j_gene: TRBJ2-5
v_gene: TRBV10-3
d_gene: -
CDR3aa: CAISEGGGGTQETQYF
CDR3nt: TGTGCCATCAGTGAAGGGGGGGGCGGCACTCAAGAGACCCAGTACTTC

abundance: -
j_gene: TRBJ2-1
v_gene: TRBV6-2/TRBV6-3
d_gene: TRBD2
CDR3aa: CASSSPGLVGNEQFF
CDR3nt: TGTGCCAGCAGTTCTCCAGGACTAGTGGGGAATGAGCAGTTCTTC

abundance: -
j_gene: TRBJ2-3
v_gene: TRBV10-3
d_gene: TRBD2
CDR3aa: CAISEMAGAPDTQYF
CDR3nt: TGTGCCATCAGTGAGATGGCGGGAGCCCCAGATACGCAGTATTTT

abundance: -
j_gene: TRBJ2-7
v_gene: TRBV6-2/TRBV6-3
d_gene: TRBD2
CDR3aa: CASSYRSSGRYEQYF
CDR3nt: TGTGCCAGCAGTTATCGCTCTAGCGGGAGGTACGAGCAGTACTTC

abundance: -
j_gene: TRBJ1-4
v_gene: TRBV6-6
d_gene: TRBD1
CDR3aa: CASSRTGTGDEKLFF
CDR3nt: TGTGCCAGCAGTCGGACCGGGACAGGGGATGAAAAACTGTTTTTT

abundance: -
j_gene: TRBJ2-1
v_gene: TRBV27
d_gene: TRBD2
CDR3aa: CASRTSGSHEQFF
CDR3nt: TGTGCCAGCCGGACTAGCGGGAGTCATGAGCAGTTCTTC

abundance: -
j_gene: TRBJ2-1
v_gene: TRBV11-2
d_gene: TRBD2
CDR3aa: CASSLGLLAEAEQFF
CDR3nt: TGTGCCAGCAGCTTAGGGCTACTAGCGGAAGCTGAGCAGTTCTTC

abundance: -
j_gene: TRBJ2-3
v_gene: TRBV6-5
d_gene: -
CDR3aa: CASTRAEGTQYF
CDR3nt: TGTGCCAGCACCAGAGCGGAGGGTACGCAGTATTTT

abundance: -
j_gene: TRBJ2-1
v_gene: TRBV4-1
d_gene: TRBD2
CDR3aa: CASSGEATSGNNEQFF
CDR3nt: TGCGCCAGCAGCGGGGAGGCCACTAGCGGAAACAATGAGCAGTTCTTC

abundance: -
j_gene: TRBJ1-1
v_gene: TRBV13
d_gene: TRBD1
CDR3aa: CASSLGGRGLTEAFF
CDR3nt: TGTGCCAGCAGCTTAGGGGGCAGGGGGCTAACTGAAGCTTTCTTT

abundance: -
j_gene: TRBJ2-7
v_gene: TRBV6-6
d_gene: TRBD1
CDR3aa: CASYTGGAPRDEQYF
CDR3nt: TGTGCCAGCTATACAGGGGGCGCCCCCCGGGACGAGCAGTACTTC

abundance: few
j_gene: TRBJ2-7
v_gene: TRBV11-2
d_gene: TRBD1
CDR3aa: CASSLGRGWSGTGGREQYF
CDR3nt: TGTGCCAGCAGCTTAGGCCGGGGTTGGTCCGGGACAGGGGGCCGGGAGCAGTACTTC

abundance: -
j_gene: TRBJ2-3
v_gene: TRBV28
d_gene: TRBD1
CDR3aa: CASSSLTGGRNTQYF
CDR3nt: TGTGCCAGCAGCTCCTTGACAGGGGGGAGAAATACGCAGTATTTT

abundance: -
j_gene: TRBJ2-2
v_gene: TRBV19
d_gene: TRBD1
CDR3aa: CASSIGGQGAGELFF
CDR3nt: TGTGCCAGTAGTATAGGCGGACAGGGGGCCGGGGAGCTGTTTTTT

abundance: -
j_gene: TRBJ2-7
v_gene: TRBV11-2
d_gene: TRBD1
CDR3aa: CASSARQGFEQYF
CDR3nt: TGTGCCAGCAGCGCCCGACAGGGGTTCGAGCAGTACTTC

abundance: once
j_gene: TRBJ2-5
v_gene: TRBV7-6
d_gene: -
CDR3aa: CASRSRPGDQETQYF
CDR3nt: TGTGCCAGCAGGTCGCGACCCGGGGACCAAGAGACCCAGTACTTC

abundance: few
j_gene: TRBJ1-1
v_gene: TRBV2
d_gene: TRBD1
CDR3aa: CASSGQLNTEAFF
CDR3nt: TGTGCCAGCTCGGGACAGTTGAACACTGAAGCTTTCTTT

abundance: once
j_gene: TRBJ1-2
v_gene: TRBV20-1
d_gene: -
CDR3aa: CSASSSGRYGYTF
CDR3nt: TGCAGTGCTAGTTCTTCAGGGCGTTATGGCTACACCTTC

abundance: -
j_gene: TRBJ1-1
v_gene: TRBV13
d_gene: -
CDR3aa: CASSPVQGRLTEAFF
CDR3nt: TGTGCCAGCAGCCCGGTTCAGGGAAGGCTCACTGAAGCTTTCTTT

abundance: few
j_gene: TRBJ1-6
v_gene: TRBV27
d_gene: -
CDR3aa: CASSFQGTADSPLHF
CDR3nt: TGTGCCAGCAGTTTCCAGGGGACGGCTGATTCACCCCTCCACTTT

abundance: -
j_gene: TRBJ1-5
v_gene: TRBV19
d_gene: TRBD1
CDR3aa: CASSIRGPHQPQHF
CDR3nt: TGTGCCAGTAGTATAAGGGGGCCCCATCAGCCCCAGCATTTT

abundance: -
j_gene: TRBJ2-1
v_gene: TRBV10-2
d_gene: -
CDR3aa: CASSEGGLSSYNEQFF
CDR3nt: TGCGCCAGCAGTGAAGGCGGGCTTAGCTCCTACAATGAGCAGTTCTTC

abundance: few
j_gene: TRBJ2-7
v_gene: TRBV18
d_gene: TRBD2
CDR3aa: CASSPPGLAGGQQYF
CDR3nt: TGTGCCAGCTCACCCCCGGGACTAGCGGGAGGGCAGCAGTACTTC

abundance: -
j_gene: TRBJ2-7
v_gene: TRBV19
d_gene: -
CDR3aa: CASSIDRWKGYEQYF
CDR3nt: TGTGCCAGTAGTATCGACAGGTGGAAAGGCTACGAGCAGTACTTC

abundance: -
j_gene: TRBJ2-7
v_gene: TRBV7-2
d_gene: TRBD2
CDR3aa: CASSLALAVFYEQYF
CDR3nt: TGTGCCAGCAGCTTAGCACTAGCGGTTTTCTACGAGCAGTACTTC

abundance: once
j_gene: TRBJ2-5
v_gene: TRBV7-2
d_gene: -
CDR3aa: CASSPWAGVETQYF
CDR3nt: TGTGCCAGCAGCCCATGGGCAGGGGTAGAGACCCAGTACTTC

abundance: -
j_gene: TRBJ2-1
v_gene: TRBV4-2
d_gene: -
CDR3aa: CASSRKTGASEYNEQFF
CDR3nt: TGTGCCAGCAGCCGAAAAACAGGGGCTAGCGAGTACAATGAGCAGTTCTTC

abundance: -
j_gene: TRBJ2-3
v_gene: TRBV9
d_gene: TRBD2
CDR3aa: CASSAGLARDTQYF
CDR3nt: TGTGCCAGCAGCGCAGGACTAGCGCGAGATACGCAGTATTTT

abundance: -
j_gene: TRBJ1-5
v_gene: TRBV7-2
d_gene: -
CDR3aa: CASSLGGGAGQPQHF
CDR3nt: TGTGCCAGCAGCTTAGGTGGGGGGGCAGGTCAGCCCCAGCATTTT

abundance: -
j_gene: TRBJ1-1
v_gene: TRBV19
d_gene: TRBD1
CDR3aa: CASSSGTGGSRAFF
CDR3nt: TGTGCCAGTAGCTCCGGGACAGGGGGCTCAAGGGCTTTCTTT

abundance: -
j_gene: TRBJ2-7
v_gene: TRBV12-3/TRBV12-4
d_gene: -
CDR3aa: CASSSYRDYEQYF
CDR3nt: TGTGCCAGCAGCTCGTACAGGGACTACGAGCAGTACTTC

abundance: -
j_gene: TRBJ1-5
v_gene: TRBV6-5
d_gene: TRBD1
CDR3aa: CASSPTQGARQPQHF
CDR3nt: TGTGCCAGCAGTCCCACCCAGGGGGCTCGGCAGCCCCAGCATTTT

abundance: -
j_gene: TRBJ1-2
v_gene: TRBV5-6
d_gene: -
CDR3aa: CASSPGGIGYGYTF
CDR3nt: TGTGCCAGCAGCCCCGGGGGTATCGGGTATGGCTACACCTTC

abundance: -
j_gene: TRBJ2-7
v_gene: TRBV29-1
d_gene: -
CDR3aa: CSVAPRPGEQYF
CDR3nt: TGCAGCGTTGCCCCGAGGCCGGGGGAGCAGTACTTC

abundance: -
j_gene: TRBJ1-4
v_gene: TRBV5-1
d_gene: -
CDR3aa: CASSFGRASSSLTNEKLFF
CDR3nt: TGCGCCAGCAGCTTCGGCAGGGCCAGCTCGTCTTTAACTAATGAAAAACTGTTTTTT

abundance: -
j_gene: TRBJ2-7
v_gene: TRBV11-3
d_gene: TRBD2
CDR3aa: CASSLRGGTSDYEQYF
CDR3nt: TGTGCCAGCAGCTTGAGGGGCGGGACTAGCGATTACGAGCAGTACTTC

abundance: -
j_gene: TRBJ1-5
v_gene: TRBV20-1
d_gene: TRBD1
CDR3aa: CSASLTGTSNQPQHF
CDR3nt: TGCAGTGCTAGTTTGACAGGGACCTCCAATCAGCCCCAGCATTTT

abundance: -
j_gene: TRBJ2-7
v_gene: TRBV7-9
d_gene: -
CDR3aa: CASSLERQGGREQYF
CDR3nt: TGTGCCAGCAGCTTAGAACGACAGGGAGGAAGGGAGCAGTACTTC

abundance: -
j_gene: TRBJ1-1
v_gene: TRBV9
d_gene: -
CDR3aa: CASSVYDRNTEAFF
CDR3nt: TGTGCCAGCAGCGTATACGACAGGAACACTGAAGCTTTCTTT

abundance: -
j_gene: TRBJ2-7
v_gene: TRBV28
d_gene: TRBD1
CDR3aa: CASRYPGQGSYEQYF
CDR3nt: TGTGCCAGCAGATATCCGGGACAGGGATCCTACGAGCAGTACTTC

abundance: -
j_gene: TRBJ2-1
v_gene: TRBV5-4
d_gene: TRBD2
CDR3aa: CASSLRDGLAGAEQFF
CDR3nt: TGTGCCAGCAGCTTGAGGGATGGACTAGCGGGAGCTGAGCAGTTCTTC

abundance: -
j_gene: TRBJ2-7
v_gene: TRBV7-2
d_gene: TRBD2
CDR3aa: CASSLLAGGEQYF
CDR3nt: TGTGCCAGCAGCTTACTAGCGGGAGGAGAGCAGTACTTC

abundance: -
j_gene: TRBJ1-5
v_gene: TRBV27
d_gene: -
CDR3aa: CASSLEGSDQPQHF
CDR3nt: TGTGCCAGCAGTTTGGAGGGCTCTGATCAGCCCCAGCATTTT

abundance: -
j_gene: TRBJ2-3
v_gene: TRBV7-9
d_gene: TRBD2
CDR3aa: CASSFPSGSRDTQYF
CDR3nt: TGTGCCAGCAGCTTTCCTAGCGGGAGTAGAGATACGCAGTATTTT

abundance: once
j_gene: TRBJ2-1
v_gene: TRBV21-1
d_gene: -
CDR3aa: CASSKKKVGKRRYPDNEQFF
CDR3nt: TGTGCCAGCAGCAAAAAAAAAGTCGGCAAGCGGCGTTATCCTGACAATGAGCAGTTCTTC

abundance: -
j_gene: TRBJ2-7
v_gene: TRBV5-1
d_gene: -
CDR3aa: CASSFAQGATGEQYF
CDR3nt: TGCGCCAGCAGCTTCGCCCAAGGGGCTACGGGTGAGCAGTACTTC

abundance: -
j_gene: TRBJ1-2
v_gene: TRBV11-2
d_gene: -
CDR3aa: CASSLDPGEGRGYTF
CDR3nt: TGTGCCAGCAGCTTAGATCCGGGGGAAGGACGTGGCTACACCTTC